A single count supports the clone carrying this T cell receptor (beta chain). Its matching antigen is unknown. The source of the sample is a study of a mutant IDH1 vaccine in newly diagnosed glioma. Time point meaning: week 23, last vaccination. Alongside topical imiquimod, each dose of vaccine comprised 300 ug of mutant IDH1 20-mer peptide. Profiling relied on immunoSEQ multiplex PCR, and the TCRdb table lists in-frame clones only, not all of them. The sample yields just under 45,000 clones, more than 85% seen once. Sample: PBMCs, taken from a glioma patient whose treatment included an IDH1 peptide vaccine. The TCR originated in a man in his forties or fifties with glioma.

CDR3 loop: CSVPSRHDGYTF. CDR3 nucleotides: TGCAGCGTTCCCTCAAGACATGATGGCTACACCTTC. The chain employs TRBV29-1 and TRBJ1-2; D gene ambiguous. Between the trimmed V and J ends, which lost 5 bases and 6 bases, there was a span of 13 bases. Germline assignment: CDR1 SQVTM and CDR2 ANQGSEA. The CDR3 length is 12 residues.